This TCR beta chain was captured in a study of T cell repertoires in cytomegalovirus infection (dated by TCRdb to 2018 to 2020). Turning to the overall study: Peptide stimulations targeted recently identified HLA-C-restricted CMV epitopes, whose presentation resists viral immunomodulation, together with well-studied HLA-B-restricted epitopes. Donor HLA type was relevant to the analysis, because carriage of CMV infection together with the matching HLA type was indicated by public TCR beta signatures. The paper's findings and limits, for the study overall: In both this cohort and an independent cohort of some 380 donors, the cumulative frequency of public TCR beta family members distinguished carriers of CMV infection plus the relevant HLA type. The ex vivo response was dominated by HLA-C-restricted CMV-specific TCR beta clonotypes, which also provided the single most frequent clonotype in two of eight donors.

This specimen's treatment or condition label, interpreted: in vitro stimulation with specific CMV peptide epitopes to enrich CMV-specific T cells. This clonotype was counted many times. What antigen it recognizes has not been identified. No much larger clone exists at a distance of one base, and base qualities are not known. CDR1 and CDR2 (ENHRY, SYGVKD) derive from the germline V gene. Measured from the cysteine to the phenylalanine, the CDR3 is 13 residues long. Only the CDR3 DNA stays, 39 bases, in frame from base 1. The V end loses 8 bases and the J end loses 3 bases, and a stretch of 13 bases separates them. Data came from an Illumina HiSeq 1500. TCRdb redid the processing of the public reads, applying fastp at Q25 and MiXCR, and retained in-frame beta chains. Duplicate CDR3 protein sequences are folded into a single record with the most common DNA and genes. For this sample the table gives some 940,000 distinct CDR3 sequences, of which 30% to 40% were detected only once. About an eighth of the sample is taken by the ten largest.

The source was cultured CD8+ T cells from PBMCs, collected from culture after CMV antigen stimulation. This receptor was identified in a human donor in good health (CMV status not recorded). Some clones in this sample may be carry-over from other donors' samples. The sequence joins TRBV10-3 to TRBJ2-5, with the D call tentatively TRBD1 or TRBD2, each fitting 5 bases. At the DNA level, the sequence is TGTGCCATCGGGGGTTTGGCGAAAGAGACCCAGTACTTC. It translates to CAIGGLAKETQYF.